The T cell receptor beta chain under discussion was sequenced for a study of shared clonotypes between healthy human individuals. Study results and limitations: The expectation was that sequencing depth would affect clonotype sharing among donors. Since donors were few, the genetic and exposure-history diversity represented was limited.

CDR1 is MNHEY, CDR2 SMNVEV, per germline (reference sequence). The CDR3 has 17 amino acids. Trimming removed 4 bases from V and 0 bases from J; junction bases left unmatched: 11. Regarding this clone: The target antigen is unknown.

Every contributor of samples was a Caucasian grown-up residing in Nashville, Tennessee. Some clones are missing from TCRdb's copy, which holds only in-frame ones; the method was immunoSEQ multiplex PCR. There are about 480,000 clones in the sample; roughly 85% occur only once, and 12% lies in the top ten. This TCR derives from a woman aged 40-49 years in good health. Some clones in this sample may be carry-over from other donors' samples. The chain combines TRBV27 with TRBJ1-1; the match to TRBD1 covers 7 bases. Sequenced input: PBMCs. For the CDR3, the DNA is TGTGCCAGCAGTTCCCGACAGGGCTCCCGAATGAACACTGAAGCTTTCTTT. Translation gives CASSSRQGSRMNTEAFF.